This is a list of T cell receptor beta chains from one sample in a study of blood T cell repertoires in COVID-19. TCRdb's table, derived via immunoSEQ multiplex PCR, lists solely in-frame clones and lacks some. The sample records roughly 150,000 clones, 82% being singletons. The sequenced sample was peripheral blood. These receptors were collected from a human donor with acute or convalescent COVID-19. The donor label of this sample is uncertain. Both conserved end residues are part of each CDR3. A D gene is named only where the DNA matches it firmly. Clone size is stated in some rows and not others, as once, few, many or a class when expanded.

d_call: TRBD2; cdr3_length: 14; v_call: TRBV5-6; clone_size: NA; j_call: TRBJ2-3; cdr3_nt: TGTGCCAGCAGCCCGGGGGGGATGGTAGATACGCAGTATTTT; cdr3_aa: CASSPGGMVDTQYF
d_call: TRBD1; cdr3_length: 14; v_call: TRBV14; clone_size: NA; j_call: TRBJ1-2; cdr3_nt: TGTGCCAGCAGCCAAGCCACAGGGGTCTATGGCTACACCTTC; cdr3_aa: CASSQATGVYGYTF
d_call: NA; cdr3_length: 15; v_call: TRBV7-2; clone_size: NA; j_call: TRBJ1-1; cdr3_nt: TGTGCCAGCAGCTTAGATTCCACGCTAAACACTGAAGCTTTCTTT; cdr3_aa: CASSLDSTLNTEAFF
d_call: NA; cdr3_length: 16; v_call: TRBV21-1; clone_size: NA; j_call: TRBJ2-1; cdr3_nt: TGTGCCAGCAGCAAAGAGAAGCGGGGGGGAAACAATGAGCAGTTCTTC; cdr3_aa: CASSKEKRGGNNEQFF
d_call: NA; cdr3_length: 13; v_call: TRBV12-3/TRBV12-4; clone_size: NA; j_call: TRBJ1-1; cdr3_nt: TGTGCCAGCAGTTTGAGGAGGGAGCGTCGAGCTTTCTTT; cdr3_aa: CASSLRRERRAFF
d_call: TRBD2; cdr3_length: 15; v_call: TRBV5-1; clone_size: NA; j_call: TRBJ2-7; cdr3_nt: TGCGCCAGCAGCTTGGCTAGCGGGGGGTTCGACGAGCAGTACTTC; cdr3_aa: CASSLASGGFDEQYF
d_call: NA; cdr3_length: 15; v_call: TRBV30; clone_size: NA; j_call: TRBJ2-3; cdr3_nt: TGTGCCTTGACCCAAAAACCCCCCGCTGGGCCTTATCAGTATTTT; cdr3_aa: CALTQKPPAGPYQYF
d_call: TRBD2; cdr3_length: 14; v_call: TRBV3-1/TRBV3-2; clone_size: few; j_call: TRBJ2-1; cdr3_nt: TGTGCCAGCAGCAACCAGGGAGGCGGGGGAGAGCAGTTCTTC; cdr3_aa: CASSNQGGGGEQFF
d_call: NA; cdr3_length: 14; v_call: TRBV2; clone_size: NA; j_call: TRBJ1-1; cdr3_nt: TGTGCCAGCAGTGAGTCAGGCCGGAACACTGAAGCTTTCTTT; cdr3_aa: CASSESGRNTEAFF
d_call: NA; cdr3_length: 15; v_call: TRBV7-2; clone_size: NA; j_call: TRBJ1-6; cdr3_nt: TGTGCCAGCAGCTTAGCGGCGGGGAGGGAATCACCCCTCCACTTT; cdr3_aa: CASSLAAGRESPLHF
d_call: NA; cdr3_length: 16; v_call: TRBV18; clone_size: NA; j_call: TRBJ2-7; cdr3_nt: TGTGCCAGCTCACCAAAGCTGGGGCCCGTGGCCTACGAGCAGTACTTC; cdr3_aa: CASSPKLGPVAYEQYF
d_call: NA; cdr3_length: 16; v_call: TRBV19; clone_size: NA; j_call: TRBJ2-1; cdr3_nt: TGTGCCAGTAGTCAGAGGGGACTCAGCTCCTACAATGAGCAGTTCTTC; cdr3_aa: CASSQRGLSSYNEQFF
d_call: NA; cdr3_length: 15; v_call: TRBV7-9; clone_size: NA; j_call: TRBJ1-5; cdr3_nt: TGTGCCAGCAGCACGAGGGACGGCTTGGGGGGGCCCCAGCATTTT; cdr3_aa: CASSTRDGLGGPQHF
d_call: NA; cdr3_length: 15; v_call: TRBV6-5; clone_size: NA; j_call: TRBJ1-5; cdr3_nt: TGTGCCAGCAGTCTAGACAGCTATAGCAATCAGCCCCAGCATTTT; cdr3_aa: CASSLDSYSNQPQHF
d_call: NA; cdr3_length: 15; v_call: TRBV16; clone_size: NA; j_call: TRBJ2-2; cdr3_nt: TGTGCCAGCAGCCACCGGGACTTGAACACCGGGGAGCTGTTTTTT; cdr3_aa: CASSHRDLNTGELFF
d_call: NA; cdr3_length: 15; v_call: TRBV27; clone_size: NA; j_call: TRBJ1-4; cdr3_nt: TGTGCCAGCAGTTTTGGGCCTACCATTAATGAAAAACTGTTTTTT; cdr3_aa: CASSFGPTINEKLFF
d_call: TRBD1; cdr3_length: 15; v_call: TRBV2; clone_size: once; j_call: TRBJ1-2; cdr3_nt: TGTGCCAGCAGTCTCTCTGGACAGGGGAAAAATGGCTACACCTTC; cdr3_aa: CASSLSGQGKNGYTF
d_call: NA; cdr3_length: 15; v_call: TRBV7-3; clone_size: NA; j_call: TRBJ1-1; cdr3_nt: TGTGCCAGCAGCCCCCGGGGACACTCGAACACTGAAGCTTTCTTT; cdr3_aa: CASSPRGHSNTEAFF
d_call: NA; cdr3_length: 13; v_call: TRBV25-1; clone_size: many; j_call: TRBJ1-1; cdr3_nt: TGTGCCAGCAGGAAACAGGAAAACACTGAAGCTTTCTTT; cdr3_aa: CASRKQENTEAFF
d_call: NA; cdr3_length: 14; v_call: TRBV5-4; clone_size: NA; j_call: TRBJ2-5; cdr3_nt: TGTGCCAGCAGCCTTAGGGGGGGCAAAAAGACCCAGTACTTC; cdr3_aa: CASSLRGGKKTQYF
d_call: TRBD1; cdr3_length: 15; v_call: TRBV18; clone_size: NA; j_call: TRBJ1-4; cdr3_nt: TGTGCCAGCTCACCAACAGGGGTCCCAAATGAAAAACTGTTTTTT; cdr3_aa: CASSPTGVPNEKLFF
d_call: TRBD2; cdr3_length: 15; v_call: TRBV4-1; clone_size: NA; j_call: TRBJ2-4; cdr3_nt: TGCGCCAGCAGCCAAGATGCGGGGGGGCCAAACATTCAGTACTTC; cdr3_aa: CASSQDAGGPNIQYF
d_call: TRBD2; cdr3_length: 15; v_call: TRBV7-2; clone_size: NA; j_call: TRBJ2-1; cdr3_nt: TGTGCCAGCCTCCCGACTAGCGGGGCTTGGGGGGAGCAGTTCTTC; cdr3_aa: CASLPTSGAWGEQFF
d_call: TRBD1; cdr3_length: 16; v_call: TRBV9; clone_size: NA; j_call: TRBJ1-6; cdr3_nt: TGTGCCAGCAGCGTGGGACAGTCTTTGGAAGGGGCACCCCTCCACTTT; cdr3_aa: CASSVGQSLEGAPLHF
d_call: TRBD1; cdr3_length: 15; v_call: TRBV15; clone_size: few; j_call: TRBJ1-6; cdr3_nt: TGTGCCACCAGCAGAGGAGGGACAGGCCCGCAACCCCTCCACTTT; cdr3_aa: CATSRGGTGPQPLHF